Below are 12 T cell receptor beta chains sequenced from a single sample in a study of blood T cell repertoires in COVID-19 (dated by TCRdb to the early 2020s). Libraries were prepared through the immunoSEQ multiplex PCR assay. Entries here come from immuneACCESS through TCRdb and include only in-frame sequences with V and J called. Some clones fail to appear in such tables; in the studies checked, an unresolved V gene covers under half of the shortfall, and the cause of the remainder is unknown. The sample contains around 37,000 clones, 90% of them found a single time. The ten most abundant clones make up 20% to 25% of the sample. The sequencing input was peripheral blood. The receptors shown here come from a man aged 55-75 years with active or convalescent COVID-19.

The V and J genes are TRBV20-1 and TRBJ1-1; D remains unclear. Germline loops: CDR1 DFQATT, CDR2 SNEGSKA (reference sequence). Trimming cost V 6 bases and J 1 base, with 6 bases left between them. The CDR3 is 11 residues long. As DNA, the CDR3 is TGCAGTGCCTTTAGGAACACTGAAGCTTTCTTT. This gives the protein CSAFRNTEAFF.

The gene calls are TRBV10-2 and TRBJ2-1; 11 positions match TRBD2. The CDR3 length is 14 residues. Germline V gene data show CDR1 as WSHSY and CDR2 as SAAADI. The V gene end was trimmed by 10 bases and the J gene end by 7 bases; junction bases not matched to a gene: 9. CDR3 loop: CATQPTSGINEQFF. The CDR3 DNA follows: TGCGCCACCCAGCCGACTAGCGGGATAAATGAGCAGTTCTTC.

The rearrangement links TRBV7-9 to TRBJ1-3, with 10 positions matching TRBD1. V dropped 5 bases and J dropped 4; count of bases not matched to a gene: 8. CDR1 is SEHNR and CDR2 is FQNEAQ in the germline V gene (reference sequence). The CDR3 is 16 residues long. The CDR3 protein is CASSPRTGGTGNTIYF. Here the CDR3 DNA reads TGTGCCAGCAGCCCTCGGACAGGGGGAACAGGAAACACCATATATTTT.

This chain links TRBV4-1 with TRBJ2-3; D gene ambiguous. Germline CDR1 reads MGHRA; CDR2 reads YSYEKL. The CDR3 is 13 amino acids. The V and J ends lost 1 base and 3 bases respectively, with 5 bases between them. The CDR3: CASSQVVTDTQYF. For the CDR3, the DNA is TGCGCCAGCAGCCAAGTAGTGACAGATACGCAGTATTTT.

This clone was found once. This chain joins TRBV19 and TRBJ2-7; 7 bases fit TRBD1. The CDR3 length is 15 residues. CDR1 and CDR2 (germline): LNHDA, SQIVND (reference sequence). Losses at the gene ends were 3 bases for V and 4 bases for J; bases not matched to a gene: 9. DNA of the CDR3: TGTGCCAGTAGTATTCAAAACAGGGGTCAGTACGAGCAGTACTTC. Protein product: CASSIQNRGQYEQYF.

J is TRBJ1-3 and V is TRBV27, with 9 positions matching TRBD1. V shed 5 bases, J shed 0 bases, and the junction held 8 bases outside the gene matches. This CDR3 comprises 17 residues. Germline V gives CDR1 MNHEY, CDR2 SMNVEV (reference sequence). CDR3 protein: CASSPQGARPSGNTIYF. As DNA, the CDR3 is TGTGCCAGCAGTCCACAGGGGGCTCGACCCTCTGGAAACACCATATATTTT.

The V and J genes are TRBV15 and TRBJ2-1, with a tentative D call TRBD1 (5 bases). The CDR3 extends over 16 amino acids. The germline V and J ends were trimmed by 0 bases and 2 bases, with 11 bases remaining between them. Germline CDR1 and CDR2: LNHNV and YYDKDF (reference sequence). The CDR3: CATSRDGRTTYNEQFF. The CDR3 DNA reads TGTGCCACCAGCAGAGATGGACGGACAACCTACAATGAGCAGTTCTTC.

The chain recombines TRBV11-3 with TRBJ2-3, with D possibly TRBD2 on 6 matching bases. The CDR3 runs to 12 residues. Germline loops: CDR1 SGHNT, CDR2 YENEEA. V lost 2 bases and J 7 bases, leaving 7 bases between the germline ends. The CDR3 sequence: CASSLRGNTQYF. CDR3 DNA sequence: TGTGCCAGCAGCTTACGGGGGAATACGCAGTATTTT.

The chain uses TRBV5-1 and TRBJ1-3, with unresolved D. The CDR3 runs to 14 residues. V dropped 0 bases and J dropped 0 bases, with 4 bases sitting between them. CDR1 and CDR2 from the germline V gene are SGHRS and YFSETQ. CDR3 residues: CASSLGLSGNTIYF. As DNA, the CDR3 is TGCGCCAGCAGCTTGGGTCTCTCTGGAAACACCATATATTTT.

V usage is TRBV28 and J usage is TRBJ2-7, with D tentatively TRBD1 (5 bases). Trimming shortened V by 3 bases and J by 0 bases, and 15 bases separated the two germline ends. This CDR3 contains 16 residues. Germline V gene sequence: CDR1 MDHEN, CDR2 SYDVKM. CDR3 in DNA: TGTGCCAGCAGTTTCGGACAACACGAAATCTCCTACGAGCAGTACTTC. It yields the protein CASSFGQHEISYEQYF.

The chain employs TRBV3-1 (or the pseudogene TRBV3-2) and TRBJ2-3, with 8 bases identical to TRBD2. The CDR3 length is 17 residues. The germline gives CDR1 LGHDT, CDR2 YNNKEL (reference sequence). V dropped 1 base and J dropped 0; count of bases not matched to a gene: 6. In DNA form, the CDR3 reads TGTGCCAGCAGCCAAGTGAGTGTAGCGGGAAGCACAGATACGCAGTATTTT. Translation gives CASSQVSVAGSTDTQYF.

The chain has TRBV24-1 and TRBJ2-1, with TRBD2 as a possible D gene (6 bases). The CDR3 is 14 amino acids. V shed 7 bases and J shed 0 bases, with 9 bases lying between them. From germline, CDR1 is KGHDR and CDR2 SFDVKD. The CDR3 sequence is CATRGGASYNEQFF. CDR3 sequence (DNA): TGTGCCACCAGGGGGGGAGCCTCCTACAATGAGCAGTTCTTC.